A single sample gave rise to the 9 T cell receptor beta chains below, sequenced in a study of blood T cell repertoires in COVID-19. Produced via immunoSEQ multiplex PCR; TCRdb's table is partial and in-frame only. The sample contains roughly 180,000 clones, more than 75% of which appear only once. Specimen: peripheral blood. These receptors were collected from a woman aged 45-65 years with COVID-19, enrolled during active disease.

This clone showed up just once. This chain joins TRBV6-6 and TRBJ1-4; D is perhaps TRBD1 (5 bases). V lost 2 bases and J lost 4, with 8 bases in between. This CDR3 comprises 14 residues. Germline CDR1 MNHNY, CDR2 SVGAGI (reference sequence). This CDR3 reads CASSYGGGNEKLFF. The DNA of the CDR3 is TGTGCCAGCAGTTACGGGGGAGGTAATGAAAAACTGTTTTTT.

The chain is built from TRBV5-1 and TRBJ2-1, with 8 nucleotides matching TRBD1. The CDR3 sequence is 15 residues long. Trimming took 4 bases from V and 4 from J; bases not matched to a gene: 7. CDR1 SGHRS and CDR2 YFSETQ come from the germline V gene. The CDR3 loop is CASSTGQGLYNEQFF. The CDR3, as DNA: TGCGCCAGCAGCACCGGACAGGGATTATACAATGAGCAGTTCTTC.

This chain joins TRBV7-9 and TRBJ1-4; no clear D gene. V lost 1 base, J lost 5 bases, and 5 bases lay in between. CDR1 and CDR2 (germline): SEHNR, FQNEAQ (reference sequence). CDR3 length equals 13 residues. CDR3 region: CASSLGSNEKLFF. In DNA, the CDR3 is TGTGCCAGCAGCTTAGGTTCGAATGAAAAACTGTTTTTT.

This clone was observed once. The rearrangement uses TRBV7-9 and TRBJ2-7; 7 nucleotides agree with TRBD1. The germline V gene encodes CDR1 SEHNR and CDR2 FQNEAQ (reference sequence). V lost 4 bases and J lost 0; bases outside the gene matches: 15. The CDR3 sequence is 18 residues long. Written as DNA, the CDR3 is TGTGCCAGCAGCTGGGACAGCTCCCTAACCAATTTCTCCTACGAGCAGTACTTC. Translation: CASSWDSSLTNFSYEQYF.

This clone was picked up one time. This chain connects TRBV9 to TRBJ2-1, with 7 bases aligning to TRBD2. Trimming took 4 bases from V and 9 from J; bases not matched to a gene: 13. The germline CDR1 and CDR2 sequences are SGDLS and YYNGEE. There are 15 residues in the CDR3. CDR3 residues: CASSRREGFGGEQFF. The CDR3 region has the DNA TGTGCCAGCAGCCGGAGGGAGGGGTTTGGGGGTGAGCAGTTCTTC.

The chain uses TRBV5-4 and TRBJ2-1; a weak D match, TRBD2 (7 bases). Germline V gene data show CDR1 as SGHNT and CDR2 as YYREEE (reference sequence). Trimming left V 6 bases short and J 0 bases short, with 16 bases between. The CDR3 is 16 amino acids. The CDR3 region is CASNPRGGSSYNEQFF. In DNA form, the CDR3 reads TGTGCCAGCAACCCTAGGGGGGGGAGCTCCTACAATGAGCAGTTCTTC.

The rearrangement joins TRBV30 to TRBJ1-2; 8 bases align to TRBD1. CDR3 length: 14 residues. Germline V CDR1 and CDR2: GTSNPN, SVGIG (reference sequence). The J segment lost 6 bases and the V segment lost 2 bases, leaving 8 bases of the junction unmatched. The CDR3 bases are TGTGCCTGGAGTACGTTGACAGGGGTGCATGGCTACACCTTC. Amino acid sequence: CAWSTLTGVHGYTF.

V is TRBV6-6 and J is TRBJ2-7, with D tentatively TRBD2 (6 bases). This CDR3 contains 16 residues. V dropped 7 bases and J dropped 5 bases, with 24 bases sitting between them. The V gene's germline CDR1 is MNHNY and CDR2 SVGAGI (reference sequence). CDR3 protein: CASTLGREDSPNEQYF. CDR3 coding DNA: TGTGCCAGCACCCTGGGCAGGGAGGATAGCCCGAACGAGCAGTACTTC.

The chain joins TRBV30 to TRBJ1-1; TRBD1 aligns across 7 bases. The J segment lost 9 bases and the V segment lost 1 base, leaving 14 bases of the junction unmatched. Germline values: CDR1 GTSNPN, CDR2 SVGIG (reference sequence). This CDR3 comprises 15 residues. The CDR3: CAWSANRGTRNKAFF. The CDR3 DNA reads TGTGCCTGGAGTGCTAACAGGGGCACCCGCAATAAAGCTTTCTTT.